The 15 T cell receptor beta chains below were found in one sample sequenced in a study of identical twins (dated by TCRdb to the mid-2010s). The library was made by 5' RACE. Sequenced on an Illumina HiSeq 2000. The raw public data were reprocessed by TCRdb itself: fastp quality trimming at Q25, MiXCR clonotype calling, in-frame beta chains only. Identical CDR3 proteins give one entry, which carries the most common genes and DNA. The sample table lists about 530,000 distinct CDR3 sequences, over 12% of them with a count of one. Of the sample, nearly 0.45% is held by the ten largest clones. These data are also associated with another study on yellow fever vaccine responses in identical twins.

Input material: CD4+ T cells sorted from blood. The source of these receptors is a woman aged 18-35 years in good health.

This clonotype appeared many times. The gene calls are TRBV3-1 and TRBJ2-1; TRBD1 aligns across 8 bases. With 6 bases clipped from V and 5 bases from J, the junction kept 6 bases outside the gene matches. The length of the CDR3 is 14 residues. Germline V gene data show CDR1 as LGHDT and CDR2 as YNNKEL (reference sequence). CDR3 in DNA: TGTGCCAGCAGAGGACAGGGCTTTAACAATGAGCAGTTCTTC. Protein product: CASRGQGFNNEQFF.

The CDR3 protein is CASRGADTQYF. The CDR3 nucleotides are TGTGCCAGCAGGGGCGCAGATACGCAGTATTTT. V usage is TRBV2 and J usage is TRBJ2-3; D is unresolved. This CDR3 contains 11 residues. V was trimmed by 6 bases and J by 4 bases, leaving 5 bases between them. CDR1 and CDR2 from the germline V gene are SNHLY and FYNNEI.

The rearrangement uses TRBV7-8 and TRBJ2-7, with D possibly matching TRBD2 (5 bases). V was pared by 1 base and J by 6 bases, with 19 bases between. The germline V gene has CDR1 SGHVS and CDR2 FQNEAQ. The CDR3 loop spans 16 amino acids. This CDR3 reads CASSLGTWRLSGEQYF. The CDR3 DNA reads TGTGCCAGCAGCTTAGGTACTTGGAGGCTCTCGGGCGAGCAGTACTTC.

This clonotype turned up a few times. The chain couples TRBV12-3 or TRBV12-4 to TRBJ1-3; 9 nucleotides align to TRBD1. Germline trimming cut 6 bases from V and 3 bases from J; bases unmatched to any gene: 6. This CDR3 is built from 15 residues. CDR3 sequence reads: CASSRQGGLGNTIYF. The CDR3 DNA reads as TGTGCCAGCAGCCGACAGGGGGGTCTTGGAAACACCATATATTTT.

This clonotype was picked up a small number of times. J is TRBJ1-3 and V is TRBV12-3 or TRBV12-4; possible D gene TRBD1, 5 bases. This CDR3 is 14 amino acids long. V lost 5 bases and J 7 bases, leaving 15 bases between the germline ends. CDR3 protein: CASSPTTARNTIYF. The CDR3 DNA is TGTGCCAGCAGTCCGACGACAGCGCGGAACACCATATATTTT.

This clonotype was counted only a few times. The chain uses TRBV12-3 or TRBV12-4 and TRBJ2-1, with 15 bases matching TRBD2. V trimming: 4 bases; J trimming: 1 base; junction bases outside the gene matches: 11. This CDR3 is 20 amino acids long. CDR3 sequence: CASSSGGLAGGPWSYNEQFF. Here the CDR3 DNA reads TGTGCCAGCAGTTCAGGGGGACTAGCGGGGGGTCCGTGGTCCTACAATGAGCAGTTCTTC.

The rearrangement uses TRBV12-3 or TRBV12-4 and TRBJ1-2, with D perhaps TRBD1 (6 bases). The ends were cut back, 1 base at V and 5 bases at J, with 17 bases in the middle. The CDR3 consists of 16 residues. The CDR3 region has the DNA TGTGCCAGCAGTTTAGTAGGGGACACCGACCTATATGGCTACACCTTC. This codes for CASSLVGDTDLYGYTF.

This clonotype has more than one count but fewer than ten. The junction and the germline gene differ at one end; a read error may be behind it. The chain joins TRBV20-1 to TRBJ2-2, with D possibly being TRBD2 (5 bases). CDR1 and CDR2 from the germline V gene are DFQATT and SNEGSKA (reference sequence). The CDR3 loop spans 17 amino acids. CDR3: CCARDSAGTANTGELFF. Here the CDR3 DNA reads TGCTGTGCTAGAGATAGCGCTGGCACCGCGAACACCGGGGAGCTGTTTTTT.

This clonotype has a handful of counts. The rearrangement links TRBV10-3 to TRBJ2-2; 7 nucleotides line up with TRBD2. The junction had 11 bases not matched to a gene; V was cut back by 4 bases and J by 0 bases. CDR3 length: 18 residues. Germline CDR1 and CDR2: ENHRY and SYGVKD. In DNA form, the CDR3 reads TGTGCCATCAGTGTGGCAGGGCCTAGCGGCGCGAACACCGGGGAGCTGTTTTTT. Protein: CAISVAGPSGANTGELFF.

There are a few counts of this clonotype. The chain is built from TRBV10-3 and TRBJ2-5; 7 bases agree with TRBD2. CDR3 length equals 14 residues. Germline V gene data show CDR1 as ENHRY and CDR2 as SYGVKD. With V trimmed by 5 bases and J by 5 bases, 8 bases remained unmatched. The CDR3: CAISFSGQFETQYF. CDR3 DNA sequence: TGTGCCATCAGTTTTAGCGGGCAATTCGAGACCCAGTACTTC.

The V and J genes are TRBV20-1 and TRBJ2-1, with 10 positions matching TRBD2. J lost 10 bases, V lost 4 bases, and 10 bases had no gene match. The CDR3 spans 14 residues. The germline V gene encodes CDR1 DFQATT and CDR2 SNEGSKA (reference sequence). The CDR3 region is CSAKRTSGLWEQFF. CDR3 nucleotide sequence: TGCAGTGCTAAGCGGACTAGCGGTTTGTGGGAGCAGTTCTTC.

The chain employs TRBV7-9 and TRBJ2-2; no clear D. The V gene lost 1 base and the J gene lost 4 bases, with 13 bases spanning the gap. CDR3 length: 16 residues. Germline V gene lookup returns CDR1 SEHNR and CDR2 FQNEAQ (reference sequence). The CDR3 coding sequence is TGTGCCAGCAGCTTAGTGGTTTTGTCAGGCACCGGGGAGCTGTTTTTT. The encoded protein is CASSLVVLSGTGELFF. The full variable domain, rest sourced from reference TRBV7-9 and TRBJ2-2, is DTGVSQNPRHKITKRGQNVTFRCDPISEHNRLYWYRQTLGQGPEFLTYFQNEAQLEKSRLLSDRFSAERPKGSFSTLEIQRTEQGDSAMYLCASSLVVLSGTGELFFGEGSRLTVL.

This clonotype occurred a few times. The J gene is TRBJ2-2, the V gene TRBV27, with TRBD1 matching 7 bases. Germline assignment: CDR1 MNHEY and CDR2 SMNVEV (reference sequence). The junction had 5 bases not matched to a gene; V was cut back by 2 bases and J by 2 bases. The CDR3 extends over 16 amino acids. The CDR3 nucleotides are TGTGCCAGCAGTTTACTGGGACAGATCAACACCGGGGAGCTGTTTTTT. Its protein is CASSLLGQINTGELFF.

The chain has TRBV18 and TRBJ2-2; D unclear. This CDR3 region has 10 residues. Looked up from germline, CDR1 is KGHSH and CDR2 is LQKENI. The ends were cut back, 5 bases at V and 5 bases at J, with 0 bases in the middle. CDR3 sequence (DNA): TGTGCCAGCTCAACCGGGGAGCTGTTTTTT. This codes for CASSTGELFF.

The rearrangement links TRBV20-1 to TRBJ2-4, with no clear D. The CDR3 runs 12 residues. Germline assignment: CDR1 DFQATT and CDR2 SNEGSKA (reference sequence). V was pared by 0 bases and J by 10 bases, with 10 bases between. The CDR3 loop is CSARDSALIQYF. The CDR3 DNA follows: TGCAGTGCTAGAGATAGTGCCCTTATTCAGTACTTC.